This TCR beta chain was identified in a study of shared clonotypes between healthy human individuals. Produced via immunoSEQ multiplex PCR; TCRdb's table is partial and in-frame only. The table lists around 500,000 clones, about 78% of them singletons. Germline lookup yields CDR1 GTSNPN and CDR2 SVGIG (reference sequence). CDR3 length equals 15 residues. Deletions cut 1 base from V and 1 base from J, with 12 bases between. The specimen was PBMCs. This TCR came from a woman in her thirties or forties in good health. Some clones in this sample may be carry-over from other donors' samples. The rearrangement joins TRBV30 to TRBJ2-3, with D perhaps TRBD2 (5 bases). The CDR3 protein is CAWSGELERTDTQYF. CDR3 in DNA: TGTGCCTGGAGTGGGGAGCTAGAACGCACAGATACGCAGTATTTT.